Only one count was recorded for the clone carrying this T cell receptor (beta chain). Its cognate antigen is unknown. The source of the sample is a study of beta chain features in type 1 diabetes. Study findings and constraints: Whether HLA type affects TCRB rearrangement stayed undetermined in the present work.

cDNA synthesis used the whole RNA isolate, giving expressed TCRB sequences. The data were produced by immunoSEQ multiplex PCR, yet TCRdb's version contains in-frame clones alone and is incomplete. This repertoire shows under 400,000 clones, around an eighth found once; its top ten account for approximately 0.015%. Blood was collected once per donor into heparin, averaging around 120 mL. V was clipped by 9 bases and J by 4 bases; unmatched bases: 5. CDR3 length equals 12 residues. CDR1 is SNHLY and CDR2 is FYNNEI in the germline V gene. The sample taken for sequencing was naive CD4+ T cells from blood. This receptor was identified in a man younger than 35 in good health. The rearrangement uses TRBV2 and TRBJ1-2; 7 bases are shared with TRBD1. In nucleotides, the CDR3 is TGTGCCAGTATACAGGGGTTCTATGGCTACACCTTC. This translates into CASIQGFYGYTF.